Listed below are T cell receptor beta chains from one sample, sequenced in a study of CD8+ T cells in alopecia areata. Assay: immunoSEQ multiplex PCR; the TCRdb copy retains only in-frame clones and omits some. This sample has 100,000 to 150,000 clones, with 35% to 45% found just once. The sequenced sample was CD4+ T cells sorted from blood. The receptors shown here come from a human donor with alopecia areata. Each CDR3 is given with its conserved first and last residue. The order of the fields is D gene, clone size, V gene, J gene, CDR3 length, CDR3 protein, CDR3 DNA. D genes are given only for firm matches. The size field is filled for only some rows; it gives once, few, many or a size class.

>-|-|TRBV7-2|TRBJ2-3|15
CASSLTGTSTDTQYF
TGTGCCAGCAGCTTAACAGGGACAAGCACAGATACGCAGTATTTT
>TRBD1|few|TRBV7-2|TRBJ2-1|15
CASLGQASSYNEQFF
TGTGCCAGCCTTGGACAGGCAAGCTCCTACAATGAGCAGTTCTTC
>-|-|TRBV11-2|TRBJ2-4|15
CASSFRDPAKNIQYF
TGTGCCAGCAGCTTTAGGGATCCAGCCAAAAACATTCAGTACTTC
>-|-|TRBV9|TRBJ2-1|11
CASSVGYEQFF
TGTGCCAGCAGCGTAGGATATGAGCAGTTCTTC
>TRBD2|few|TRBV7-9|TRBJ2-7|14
CASSPAGVPYEQYF
TGTGCCAGCAGCCCAGCGGGAGTCCCCTACGAGCAGTACTTC
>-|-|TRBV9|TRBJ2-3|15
CASSVQGLSTDTQYF
TGTGCCAGCAGCGTTCAGGGGCTAAGCACAGATACGCAGTATTTT
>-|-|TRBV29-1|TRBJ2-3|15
CSVAHEGGRADTQYF
TGCAGCGTTGCGCATGAGGGGGGGAGGGCAGATACGCAGTATTTT
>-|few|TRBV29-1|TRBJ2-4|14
CSVEGLSQGNIQYF
TGCAGCGTTGAAGGACTTTCTCAAGGGAACATTCAGTACTTC
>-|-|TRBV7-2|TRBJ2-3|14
CASRASPSTDTQYF
TGTGCCAGCAGGGCGAGCCCTAGCACAGATACGCAGTATTTT
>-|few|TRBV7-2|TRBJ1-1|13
CASSPGQNTEAFF
TGTGCCAGCAGCCCTGGACAGAACACTGAAGCTTTCTTT
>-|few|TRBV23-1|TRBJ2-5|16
CASSPQGGGGQETQYF
TGCGCCAGCAGCCCTCAAGGAGGGGGTGGGCAAGAGACCCAGTACTTC
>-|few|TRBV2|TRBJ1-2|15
CASSEGGSRNYGYTF
TGTGCCAGCAGTGAAGGTGGCAGTCGTAACTATGGCTACACCTTC
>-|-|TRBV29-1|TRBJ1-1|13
CSVLRQRDTEAFF
TGCAGCGTCCTGCGTCAAAGGGACACTGAAGCTTTCTTT
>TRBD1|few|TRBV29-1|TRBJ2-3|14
CSVRRDRAKDTQYF
TGCAGCGTTCGGCGGGACAGGGCGAAGGATACGCAGTATTTT
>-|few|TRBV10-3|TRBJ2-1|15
CAISESKRGTNEQFF
TGTGCCATCAGTGAGAGTAAACGGGGGACTAATGAGCAGTTCTTC
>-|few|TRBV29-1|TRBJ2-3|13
CSARGRVTDTQYF
TGCAGCGCAAGGGGGAGGGTCACAGATACGCAGTATTTT
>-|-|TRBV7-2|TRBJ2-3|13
CASKRSLTDTQYF
TGTGCCAGCAAGAGATCCCTCACAGATACGCAGTATTTT
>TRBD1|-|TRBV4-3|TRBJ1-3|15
CASSRRDRDGNTIYF
TGCGCCAGCAGCCGGAGAGACAGGGATGGAAACACCATATATTTT
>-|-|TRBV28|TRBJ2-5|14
CASTLEGAQETQYF
TGTGCCAGCACCCTGGAAGGGGCGCAAGAGACCCAGTACTTC
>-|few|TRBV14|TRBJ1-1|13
CASSQKGVAEAFF
TGTGCCAGCAGCCAAAAGGGTGTAGCTGAAGCTTTCTTT
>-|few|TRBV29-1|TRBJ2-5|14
CSFVRGSPGETQYF
TGCAGTTTCGTCCGGGGGTCCCCAGGGGAGACCCAGTACTTC
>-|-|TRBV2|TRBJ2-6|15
CASSQGRTGANVLTF
TGTGCCAGCAGTCAGGGTAGGACTGGGGCCAACGTCCTGACTTTC
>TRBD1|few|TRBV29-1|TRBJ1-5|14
CSVATGGVDQPQHF
TGCAGCGTTGCAACAGGGGGCGTTGATCAGCCCCAGCATTTT
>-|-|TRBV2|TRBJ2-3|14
CASRTLKDLDTQYF
TGTGCCAGCAGGACCCTCAAGGACCTAGATACGCAGTATTTT
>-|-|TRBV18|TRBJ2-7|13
CASSPPSIDEQYF
TGTGCCAGCTCACCACCGTCTATCGACGAGCAGTACTTC
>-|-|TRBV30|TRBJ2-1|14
CAWSVGPFNNEQFF
TGTGCCTGGAGTGTGGGGCCCTTTAACAATGAGCAGTTCTTC
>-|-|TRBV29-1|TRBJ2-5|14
CSVETRGQRETQYF
TGCAGCGTTGAGACGCGCGGACAGCGGGAGACCCAGTACTTC
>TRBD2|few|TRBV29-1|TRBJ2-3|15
CSVRRTSGRGDTQYF
TGCAGCGTTCGCCGGACTAGCGGGAGAGGGGATACGCAGTATTTT
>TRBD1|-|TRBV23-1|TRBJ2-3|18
CASSQSSGRDRGTDTQYF
TGCGCCAGCAGTCAATCTTCAGGGCGGGACAGGGGGACAGATACGCAGTATTTT
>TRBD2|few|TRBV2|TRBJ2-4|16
CASSGAGAGAKNIQYF
TGTGCCAGCAGTGGGGCGGGAGCAGGGGCCAAAAACATTCAGTACTTC
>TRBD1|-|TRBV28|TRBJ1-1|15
CASSLDRGAHTEAFF
TGTGCCAGCAGTTTGGACAGGGGGGCTCACACTGAAGCTTTCTTT
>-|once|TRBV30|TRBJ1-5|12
CAWGGEGQPQHF
TGTGCCTGGGGGGGCGAGGGTCAGCCCCAGCATTTT
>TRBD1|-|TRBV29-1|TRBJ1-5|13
CSVEAGGGQPQHF
TGCAGCGTTGAAGCAGGGGGGGGTCAGCCCCAGCATTTT
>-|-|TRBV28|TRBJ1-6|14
CASVAGHYNSPLHF
TGTGCCAGCGTTGCAGGACATTATAATTCACCCCTCCACTTT
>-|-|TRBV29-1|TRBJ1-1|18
CSVENRVGGMRMNTEAFF
TGCAGCGTTGAAAACAGGGTTGGAGGAATGAGGATGAACACTGAAGCTTTCTTT
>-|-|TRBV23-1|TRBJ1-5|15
CASGRGRTSNQPQHF
TGCGCCAGCGGTCGGGGACGGACTAGCAATCAGCCCCAGCATTTT
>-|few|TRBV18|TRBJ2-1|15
CASSPGSFPYNEQFF
TGTGCCAGCTCACCAGGGAGCTTTCCCTACAATGAGCAGTTCTTC
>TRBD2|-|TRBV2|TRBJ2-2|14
CASIPGLGAGELFF
TGTGCCAGCATCCCGGGACTAGGGGCCGGGGAGCTGTTTTTT
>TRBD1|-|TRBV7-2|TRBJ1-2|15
CASSLPSTGYYGYTF
TGTGCCAGCAGCTTACCCTCGACAGGGTACTATGGCTACACCTTC
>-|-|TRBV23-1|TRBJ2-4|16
CASSQDASLAPVVQYF
TGCGCCAGCAGCCAAGATGCTAGCCTAGCCCCAGTTGTTCAGTACTTC
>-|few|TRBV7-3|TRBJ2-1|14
CASSRGERRNEQFF
TGTGCCAGCAGTCGGGGAGAGCGGCGCAATGAGCAGTTCTTC
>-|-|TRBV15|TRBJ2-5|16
CATSRDPTRGRETQYF
TGTGCCACCAGCAGAGATCCAACCCGGGGGCGAGAGACCCAGTACTTC
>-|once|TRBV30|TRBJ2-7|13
CAGTTLSSYEQYF
TGTGCCGGAACGACACTTAGCTCCTACGAGCAGTACTTC
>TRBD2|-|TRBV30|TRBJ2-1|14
CAWSSWAGVREQFF
TGTGCCTGGAGTTCTTGGGCGGGAGTACGAGAGCAGTTCTTC
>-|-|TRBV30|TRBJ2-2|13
CAWASGFTGELFF
TGTGCCTGGGCATCGGGGTTCACCGGGGAGCTGTTTTTT
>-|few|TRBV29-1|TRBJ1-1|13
CSVEKPGSTEAFF
TGCAGCGTTGAAAAGCCGGGGAGCACTGAAGCTTTCTTT
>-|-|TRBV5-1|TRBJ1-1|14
CASSLGYPATEAFF
TGCGCCAGCAGCTTGGGGTATCCAGCTACTGAAGCTTTCTTT
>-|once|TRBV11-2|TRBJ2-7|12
CASSLEPWEQYF
TGTGCCAGCAGCTTAGAGCCATGGGAGCAGTACTTC
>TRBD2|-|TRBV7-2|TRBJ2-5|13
CASSGSGGQTQYF
TGTGCCAGCAGCGGTAGCGGGGGGCAGACCCAGTACTTC
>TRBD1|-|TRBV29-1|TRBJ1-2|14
CSVARDRATYGYTF
TGCAGCGTAGCCCGGGACAGGGCCACCTATGGCTACACCTTC
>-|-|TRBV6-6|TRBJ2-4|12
CASSPGQDIQYF
TGTGCCAGCAGTCCCGGCCAGGACATTCAGTACTTC